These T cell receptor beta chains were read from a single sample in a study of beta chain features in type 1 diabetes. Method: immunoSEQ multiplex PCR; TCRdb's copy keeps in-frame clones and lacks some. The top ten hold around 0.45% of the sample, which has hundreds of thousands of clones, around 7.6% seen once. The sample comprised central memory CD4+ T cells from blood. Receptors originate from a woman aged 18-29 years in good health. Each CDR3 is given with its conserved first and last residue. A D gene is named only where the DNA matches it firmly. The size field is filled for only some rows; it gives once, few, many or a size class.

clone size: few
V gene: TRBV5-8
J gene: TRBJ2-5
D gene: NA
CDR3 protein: CASSLAAATETQYF
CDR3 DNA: TGTGCCAGCAGCTTGGCCGCGGCTACGGAGACCCAGTACTTC

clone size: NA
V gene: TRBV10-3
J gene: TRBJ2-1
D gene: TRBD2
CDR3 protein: CAISEMETSGTDNEQFF
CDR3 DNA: TGTGCCATCAGTGAAATGGAAACTAGCGGGACGGACAATGAGCAGTTCTTC

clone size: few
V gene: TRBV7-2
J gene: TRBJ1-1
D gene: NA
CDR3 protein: CASSPRVTGTEAFF
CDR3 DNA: TGTGCCAGCAGTCCTCGCGTTACCGGCACTGAAGCTTTCTTT

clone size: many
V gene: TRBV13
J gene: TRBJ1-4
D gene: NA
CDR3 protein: CASGRGRNEKLFF
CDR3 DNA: TGTGCCAGCGGGAGGGGAAGAAATGAAAAACTGTTTTTT

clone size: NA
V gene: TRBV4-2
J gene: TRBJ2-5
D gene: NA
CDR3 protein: CASSQDLWRDRQETQYF
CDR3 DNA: TGTGCCAGCAGCCAAGATCTCTGGCGGGATCGACAAGAGACCCAGTACTTC

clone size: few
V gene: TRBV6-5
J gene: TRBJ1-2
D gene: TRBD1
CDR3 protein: CASSYKDRSFGYTF
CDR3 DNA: TGTGCCAGCAGTTACAAGGACAGGTCTTTTGGCTACACCTTC

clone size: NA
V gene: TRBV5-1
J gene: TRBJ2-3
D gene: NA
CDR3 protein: CASSLGRGDTQYF
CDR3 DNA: TGCGCCAGCAGCTTGGGCCGTGGAGATACGCAGTATTTT

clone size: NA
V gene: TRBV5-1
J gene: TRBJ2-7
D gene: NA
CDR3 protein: CASSLGTNEMSEQYF
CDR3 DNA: TGCGCCAGCAGCTTGGGGACTAACGAAATGTCGGAGCAGTACTTC

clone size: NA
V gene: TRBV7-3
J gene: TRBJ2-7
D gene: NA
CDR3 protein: CASSSRGDRAYEQYF
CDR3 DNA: TGTGCCAGCAGCTCTCGGGGGGACAGAGCCTACGAGCAGTACTTC

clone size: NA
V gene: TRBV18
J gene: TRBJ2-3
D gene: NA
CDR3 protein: CASSPHTDTQYF
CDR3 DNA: TGTGCCAGCTCTCCTCACACAGATACGCAGTATTTT

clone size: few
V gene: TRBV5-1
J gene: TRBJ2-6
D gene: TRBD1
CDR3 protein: CASRTGAQPSVLTF
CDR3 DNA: TGCGCCAGCAGGACAGGGGCCCAACCTAGCGTCCTGACTTTC

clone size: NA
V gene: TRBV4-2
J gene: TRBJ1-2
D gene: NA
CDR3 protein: CASSQPGQTNYGYTF
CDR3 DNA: TGTGCCAGCAGCCAACCGGGCCAAACTAACTATGGCTACACCTTC

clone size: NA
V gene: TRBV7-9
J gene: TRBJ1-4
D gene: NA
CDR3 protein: CASSLNQEGKLFF
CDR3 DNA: TGTGCCAGCAGCTTGAATCAAGAGGGAAAACTGTTTTTT

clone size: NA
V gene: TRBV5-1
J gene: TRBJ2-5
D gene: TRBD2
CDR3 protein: CASSLAPGTSGGTQYF
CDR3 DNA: TGCGCCAGCAGCTTGGCCCCCGGGACTAGCGGGGGGACCCAGTACTTC

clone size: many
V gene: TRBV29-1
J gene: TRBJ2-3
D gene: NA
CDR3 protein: CSALGMDTQYF
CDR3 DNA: TGCAGCGCCCTGGGGATGGATACGCAGTATTTT

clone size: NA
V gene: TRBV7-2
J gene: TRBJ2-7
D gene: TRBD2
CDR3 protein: CASSLRVGLAGRVAYEQYF
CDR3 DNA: TGTGCCAGCAGCTTAAGGGTGGGACTAGCGGGACGGGTCGCCTACGAGCAGTACTTC

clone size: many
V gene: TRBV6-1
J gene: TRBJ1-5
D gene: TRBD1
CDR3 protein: CASSDRTGGGNQPQHF
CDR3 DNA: TGTGCCAGCAGTGACCGGACAGGGGGCGGCAATCAGCCCCAGCATTTT

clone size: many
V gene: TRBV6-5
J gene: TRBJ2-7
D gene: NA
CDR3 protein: CASGPSLWDAYEQYF
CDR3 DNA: TGTGCCAGCGGCCCGAGTCTGTGGGATGCCTACGAGCAGTACTTC

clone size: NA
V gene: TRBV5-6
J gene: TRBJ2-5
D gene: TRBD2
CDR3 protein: CASSQGLAGKFGLETQYF
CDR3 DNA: TGTGCCAGCAGCCAGGGACTAGCGGGAAAGTTTGGTTTGGAGACCCAGTACTTC

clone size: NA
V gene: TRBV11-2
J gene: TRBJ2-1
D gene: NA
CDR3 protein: CASSPNTEHNEQFF
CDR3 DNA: TGTGCCAGCAGCCCAAATACGGAGCACAATGAGCAGTTCTTC

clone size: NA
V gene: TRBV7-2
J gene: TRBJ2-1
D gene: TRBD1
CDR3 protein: CASSPSRTGFDNEQFF
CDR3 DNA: TGTGCCAGCAGCCCAAGCCGGACAGGGTTTGACAATGAGCAGTTCTTC

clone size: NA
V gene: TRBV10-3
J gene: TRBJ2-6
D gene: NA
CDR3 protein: CAISVGSGANVLTF
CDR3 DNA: TGTGCCATCAGTGTGGGGTCCGGGGCCAACGTCCTGACTTTC

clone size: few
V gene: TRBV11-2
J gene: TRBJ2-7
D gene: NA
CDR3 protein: CASSPMSGPYEQYF
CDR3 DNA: TGTGCCAGCAGCCCTATGTCAGGACCCTACGAGCAGTACTTC

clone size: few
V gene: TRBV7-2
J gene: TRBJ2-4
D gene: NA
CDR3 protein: CASSLGGENIQYF
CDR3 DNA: TGTGCCAGCAGCTTGGGGGGCGAAAACATTCAGTACTTC

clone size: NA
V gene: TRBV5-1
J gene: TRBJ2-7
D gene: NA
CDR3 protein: CASSLQAANYEQYF
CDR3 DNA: TGCGCCAGCAGCTTGCAAGCGGCGAACTACGAGCAGTACTTC

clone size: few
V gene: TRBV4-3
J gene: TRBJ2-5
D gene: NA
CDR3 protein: CASSQAATSNKAGTQYF
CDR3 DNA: TGCGCCAGCAGCCAAGCAGCTACCAGCAATAAAGCCGGGACCCAGTACTTC

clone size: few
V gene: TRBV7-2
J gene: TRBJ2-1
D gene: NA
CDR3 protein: CASSWEREQGQFF
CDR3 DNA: TGTGCCAGCAGCTGGGAGAGGGAACAGGGGCAGTTCTTC

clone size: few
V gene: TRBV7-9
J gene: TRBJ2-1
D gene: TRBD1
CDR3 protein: CASRPGQGSNEQFF
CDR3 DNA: TGTGCCAGCAGACCGGGACAGGGCTCCAATGAGCAGTTCTTC

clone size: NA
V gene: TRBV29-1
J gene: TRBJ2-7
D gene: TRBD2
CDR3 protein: CSVETSGKIYEQYF
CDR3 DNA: TGCAGCGTTGAAACTAGCGGGAAAATCTACGAGCAGTACTTC

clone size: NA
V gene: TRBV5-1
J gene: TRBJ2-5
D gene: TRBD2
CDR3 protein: CASSLAPGLHLTGTSRAETQYF
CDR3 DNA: TGCGCCAGCAGCTTGGCCCCCGGGTTACACCTTACCGGGACTAGTCGGGCGGAGACCCAGTACTTC